This T cell receptor beta chain was sequenced in a study of regulatory T cells in long-lasting Graves disease. Notes on this clonotype: What it binds is not known.

V lost 4 bases to trimming and J lost 5 bases; unmatched junction nucleotides: 23. CDR3 length equals 19 residues. Per germline, CDR1 SGHRS and CDR2 YFSETQ. To make TCR beta libraries, researchers used iRepertoire HTBI primers and Arm-PCR of CDR3 regions. Each CDR3 protein gets one entry after TCRdb re-called the multiplex PCR reads with MiXCR. The data hold roughly 500,000 distinct CDR3 sequences, with 22% observed a single time. The time point denotes: persistent/refractory GD, antithyroid drugs over 5 years with positive TRAb. PBMCs were the source of the RNA used for TCR sequencing. General study findings and limits: There were preferences for TRBV28, TRBJ1-2 and TRBJ2-5 in persistent disease. TCR diversity was lower in persistent Graves' patients than in newly diagnosed ones.

The source of this sequence is a female donor with Graves disease. V gene TRBV5-1 combines with J gene TRBJ2-5, with 7 bases that match TRBD1. This sample comprised peripheral blood mononuclear cells (PBMCs), obtained when the disease was refractory, from a patient treated with antithyroid drugs. The CDR3 nucleotides are TGCGCCAGCAGCCCCCGACAGGGAGCGCCTTCCCTCCCATGGGAGACCCAGTACTTC. It translates to CASSPRQGAPSLPWETQYF.